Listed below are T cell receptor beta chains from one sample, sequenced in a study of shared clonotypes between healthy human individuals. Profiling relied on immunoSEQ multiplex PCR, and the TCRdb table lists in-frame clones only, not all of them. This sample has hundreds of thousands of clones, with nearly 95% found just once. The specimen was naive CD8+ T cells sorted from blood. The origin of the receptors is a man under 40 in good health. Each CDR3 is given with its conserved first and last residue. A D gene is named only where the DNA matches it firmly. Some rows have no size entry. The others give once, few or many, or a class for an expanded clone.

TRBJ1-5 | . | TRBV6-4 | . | CASSEGAGQPQHF | TGTGCCAGCAGTGAGGGGGCGGGCCAGCCCCAGCATTTT
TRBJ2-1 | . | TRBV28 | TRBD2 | CASSFTGGGSYNEQFF | TGTGCCAGCAGTTTCACGGGAGGGGGGTCATACAATGAGCAGTTCTTC
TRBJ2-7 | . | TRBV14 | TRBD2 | CASSPLAVSSYEQYF | TGTGCCAGCAGCCCCCTAGCGGTTAGCTCCTACGAGCAGTACTTC
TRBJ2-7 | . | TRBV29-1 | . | CSVGWGANEQYF | TGCAGCGTTGGATGGGGGGCCAACGAGCAGTACTTC
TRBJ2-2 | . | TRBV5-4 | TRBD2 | CASSPLAGLTGELFF | TGTGCCAGCAGCCCACTAGCGGGGCTCACCGGGGAGCTGTTTTTT
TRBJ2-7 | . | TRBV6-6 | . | CASSSSRNAYEQYF | TGTGCCAGCAGCTCAAGTAGGAACGCCTACGAGCAGTACTTC
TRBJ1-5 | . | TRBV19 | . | CASSQGRQPQHF | TGTGCCAGTAGTCAGGGTCGCCAGCCCCAGCATTTT
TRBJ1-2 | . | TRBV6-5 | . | CASSYSGGNYGYTF | TGTGCCAGCAGTTACTCAGGAGGGAACTATGGCTACACCTTC
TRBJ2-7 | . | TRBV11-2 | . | CASSHIGFEQYF | TGTGCCAGCAGTCATATAGGTTTCGAGCAGTACTTC
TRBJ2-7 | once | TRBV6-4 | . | CASISSSFPDFYEQYF | TGTGCCAGCATTAGTTCCTCCTTCCCGGATTTCTACGAGCAGTACTTC
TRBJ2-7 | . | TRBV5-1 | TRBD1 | CASSWTGTGGEQYF | TGCGCCAGCAGCTGGACCGGGACAGGGGGTGAGCAGTACTTC
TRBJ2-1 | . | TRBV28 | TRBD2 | CASSLPGTSGRFYNEQFF | TGTGCCAGCAGTTTGCCCGGGACTAGCGGGAGGTTTTACAATGAGCAGTTCTTC
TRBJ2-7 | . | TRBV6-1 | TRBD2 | CASSEFVSGSSYEQYF | TGTGCCAGCAGTGAATTTGTTAGCGGGAGCTCCTACGAGCAGTACTTC
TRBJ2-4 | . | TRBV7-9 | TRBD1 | CASSPGTGENIQYF | TGTGCCAGCAGCCCAGGGACAGGAGAAAACATTCAGTACTTC
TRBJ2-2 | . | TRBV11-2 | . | CASSLDSGELFF | TGTGCCAGCAGCCTCGATTCCGGGGAGCTGTTTTTT
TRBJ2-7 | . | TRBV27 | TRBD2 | CASQVLAGGINAYEQYF | TGTGCCAGCCAAGTGCTAGCGGGAGGAATCAACGCCTACGAGCAGTACTTC
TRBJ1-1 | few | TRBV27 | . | CASRRTGNTEAFF | TGTGCCAGCAGACGTACAGGGAACACTGAAGCTTTCTTT
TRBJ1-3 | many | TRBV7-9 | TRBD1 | CASSPDRGRRNTIYF | TGTGCCAGCAGCCCCGACAGGGGGCGAAGAAACACCATATATTTT
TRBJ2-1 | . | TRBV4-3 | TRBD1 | CASSQDYGTGGNEQFF | TGCGCCAGCAGCCAAGATTACGGGACAGGGGGGAATGAGCAGTTCTTC
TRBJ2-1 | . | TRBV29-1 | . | CSVGVRESPSSYNEQFF | TGCAGCGTTGGGGTAAGGGAGAGCCCAAGCTCCTACAATGAGCAGTTCTTC
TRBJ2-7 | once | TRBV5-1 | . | CASSPRWRGAHEQYF | TGCGCCAGCAGCCCCCGGTGGAGGGGAGCCCACGAGCAGTACTTC
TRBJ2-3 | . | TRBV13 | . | CASSADGASTDTQYF | TGTGCCAGCAGCGCCGATGGGGCTAGCACAGATACGCAGTATTTT
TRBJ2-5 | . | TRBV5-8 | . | CASSLPRGTETQYF | TGTGCCAGCAGCTTGCCCAGGGGAACAGAGACCCAGTACTTC
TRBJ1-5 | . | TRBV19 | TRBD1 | CASSTTGGIQPQHF | TGTGCCAGTAGTACAACAGGGGGAATTCAGCCCCAGCATTTT
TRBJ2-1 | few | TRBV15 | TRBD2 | CATSLTSDSYNEQFF | TGTGCCACCAGCTTAACTAGCGACTCCTACAATGAGCAGTTCTTC
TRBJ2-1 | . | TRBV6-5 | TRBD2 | CASSFGLAGGNEQFF | TGTGCCAGCAGTTTCGGACTAGCGGGAGGGAATGAGCAGTTCTTC
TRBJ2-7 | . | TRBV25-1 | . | CASRVGAAYEQYF | TGTGCCAGCAGAGTCGGGGCAGCCTACGAGCAGTACTTC
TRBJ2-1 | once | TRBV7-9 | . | CASSSPKRVGNEQFF | TGTGCCAGCAGCTCCCCCAAGAGGGTTGGCAATGAGCAGTTCTTC
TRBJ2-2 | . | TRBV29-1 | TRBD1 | CSVEVAGIRQGPGELFF | TGCAGCGTTGAAGTCGCCGGGATCCGACAGGGTCCCGGGGAGCTGTTTTTT
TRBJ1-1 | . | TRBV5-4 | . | CASRGGTGAEAFF | TGTGCCAGCAGGGGAGGTACTGGGGCTGAAGCTTTCTTT
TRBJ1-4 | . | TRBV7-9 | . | CASSLYGLVEEKLFF | TGTGCCAGCAGCTTATATGGGCTGGTGGAGGAAAAACTGTTTTTT